This TCR beta chain stems from a study of blood T cells in healthy people across ages. A J-beta primer mix and a sample-barcoded 5' primer were used in a second PCR of about 7 to 12 cycles. TCRdb reprocessed the 5' RACE reads with MiXCR, giving one entry per CDR3 protein. This table has approximately 690,000 distinct CDR3 sequences, approximately 40% appearing once. This clonotype was seen many times. Its cognate antigen is unknown. Study-level findings and limits: TCR beta diversity, measured per million T cells, fell in a roughly linear way with age.

Donation came from healthy Caucasian individuals in Russia who were aged roughly 6 to 95. The extraction recovered at least 5.5 micrograms of total RNA per sample. CDR1 is MGHRA, CDR2 YSYEKL, per germline. V lost 7 bases, J lost 0 bases, and 12 bases lay in between. The CDR3 sequence is 14 residues long. The sequence came from an elderly man in good health. Sequenced material: blood. The chain joins TRBV4-1 to TRBJ1-2; D gene unclear. CDR3 coding DNA: TGCGCCAGCACACCGGGCTTAGCTAACTATGGCTACACCTTC. It yields the protein CASTPGLANYGYTF.